These 3 T cell receptor beta chains were sequenced from one sample in a study of Ad26.COV2.S vaccination and SARS-CoV-2 variants. TCRdb's table, derived via immunoSEQ multiplex PCR, lists solely in-frame clones and lacks some. The sample has 500,000 or so clones, 80% to 90% seen once; the top ten hold about 2.5%. Documented treatment: around 19 received Ad26.COV2.S at low or high dose, single or two shots; about 5 received placebo; per-sample allocation not given. Vaccine and placebo recipients were sampled on day 63 after the first injection. The sequences come from peripheral blood, collected in a trial of Ad26.COV2.S vaccine versus placebo. These receptors were taken from a person between 18 and 65 years old who received the Ad26.COV2.S COVID-19 vaccine or a placebo.

The gene calls are TRBV5-4 and TRBJ2-2; weak D call: TRBD1 (5 bases). CDR1 is SGHNT and CDR2 is YYREEE in the germline V gene (reference sequence). The CDR3 runs 17 residues. V was shortened by 2 bases and J by 5 bases, with 19 bases between the two germline ends. CDR3 sequence reads: CASSFRQGKILTGELFF. The CDR3 coding sequence is TGTGCCAGCAGCTTTCGGCAGGGAAAGATTCTAACCGGGGAGCTGTTTTTT.

The rearrangement uses TRBV7-2 and TRBJ2-6, with D possibly matching TRBD2 (5 bases). Germline-derived CDR1 and CDR2 are SGHTA and FQGNSA. V lost 5 bases and J 0 bases, leaving 14 bases between the germline ends. The CDR3 sequence is 17 residues long. The CDR3 nucleotides are TGTGCCAGCAGCCGGCTTCTGACTAACTCTGGGGCCAACGTCCTGACTTTC. Protein: CASSRLLTNSGANVLTF.

This rearrangement joins TRBV25-1 to TRBJ2-7, with D hard to call. Germline V gives CDR1 MGHDK, CDR2 SYGVNS. The CDR3 runs 13 residues. V lost 8 bases and J 2 bases, leaving 13 bases between the germline ends. The CDR3 spells CASVNDQTYEQYV. The CDR3 DNA is TGTGCCAGCGTAAACGATCAAACCTACGAGCAGTACGTC.